These 6 T cell receptor beta chains were sequenced from one sample in a study of cytomegalovirus exposure and HLA in healthy donors. PCR involved 60 Vbeta and 13 Jbeta primers. Assay used: immunoSEQ multiplex PCR; TCRdb lists only in-frame clones, some missing. This sample has 150,000 to 200,000 clones; roughly 80% occur once, and the top ten carry about 9.1%. Sequenced input: PBMCs. These receptors came from a man younger than 35 in good health and CMV-seropositive.

This chain uses TRBV19 with TRBJ1-2, with D uncertain. V lost 9 bases, J lost 11 bases, and 10 bases lay in between. The CDR3 consists of 9 residues. Germline V gene data show CDR1 as LNHDA and CDR2 as SQIVND (reference sequence). CDR3 bases: TGTGCCAGCGGCCGGGAGTACACCTTC. This encodes CASGREYTF.

The rearrangement links TRBV10-3 to TRBJ2-7, with D possibly being TRBD1 (6 bases). The V end was cut by 10 bases, the J end by 1 base, with 14 bases between. In germline, CDR1 is ENHRY, CDR2 SYGVKD. This CDR3 comprises 13 residues. CDR3 DNA: TGTGCCACCGCACAGGGACGGTCCTACGAGCAGTACTTC. Its translation is CATAQGRSYEQYF.

CDR3 region: CATKGGTGSTGELFF. The DNA for the CDR3 is TGTGCCACCAAAGGGGGGACAGGGTCCACCGGGGAGCTGTTTTTT. The V and J genes are TRBV19 and TRBJ2-2; 9 bases are shared with TRBD1. CDR3 length: 15 residues. V lost 10 bases, J lost 4 bases, and 10 bases stayed unmatched. Germline assignment: CDR1 LNHDA and CDR2 SQIVND (reference sequence).

CDR3 sequence (DNA): TGTGCCAGCAGTCGGGAGGGGCGAAGCGCAGATACGCAGTATTTT. The encoded protein is CASSREGRSADTQYF. The chain joins TRBV9 to TRBJ2-3; TRBD2 aligns across 8 bases. The CDR3 runs to 15 residues. Germline assignment: CDR1 SGDLS and CDR2 YYNGEE. V was pared by 5 bases and J by 4 bases, with 9 bases of the junction left unmatched.

The chain uses TRBV5-6 and TRBJ2-7; TRBD1 might be the D (5 bases). Trimming took 4 bases from V and 3 from J, leaving 17 bases between them. Per the germline V gene, CDR1 is SGHDT and CDR2 is YYEEEE. The CDR3 loop spans 15 amino acids. The CDR3: CASSAYQGTGYEQYF. Written as DNA, the CDR3 is TGTGCCAGCAGCGCCTACCAGGGAACGGGCTACGAGCAGTACTTC.

V gene TRBV19 combines with J gene TRBJ1-2; possibly TRBD1 for D (5 bases). The V gene lost 2 bases and the J gene lost 5 bases, with 12 bases spanning the gap. Germline V gene lookup returns CDR1 LNHDA and CDR2 SQIVND (reference sequence). This CDR3 is built from 14 residues. The CDR3 coding sequence is TGTGCCAGTAGTATATTTCAGGGTTGGTATGGCTACACCTTC. Translating it yields CASSIFQGWYGYTF.